The source of this T cell receptor beta chain is a study of shared clonotypes between healthy human individuals. Study-wide points: Generally, estimated richness proved larger in naive subsets than it did in memory subsets.

Germline V gene sequence: CDR1 SGDLS, CDR2 YYNGEE. The ends lost 0 bases at V and 5 bases at J; junction bases unmatched: 5. The CDR3 covers 17 residues. In its sample, this clone was seen once. Its matching antigen is unknown. TCRdb's table, derived via immunoSEQ multiplex PCR, lists solely in-frame clones and lacks some. The sample consists of some 980,000 clones, approximately 80% of them appearing once. The genes are TRBV9 and TRBJ2-5, with 15 bases identical to TRBD2. The TCR was taken from a man aged 18-30 years in good health. Sequencing input: memory CD4+ T cells sorted from blood. Described subset: CD45RA-negative fraction. The CDR3 region is CASSVAGLAGGLETQYF. Written as DNA, the CDR3 is TGTGCCAGCAGCGTAGCAGGACTAGCGGGGGGGTTGGAGACCCAGTACTTC.